This is a list of T cell receptor beta chains from one sample in a study of T cell responses to AZD1222 COVID-19 vaccine. The repertoire was sequenced with immunoSEQ multiplex PCR; TCRdb's copy has only in-frame clones and lacks some. The sample lists around 50,000 clones; around 85% were seen once. The sequencing here drew on peripheral blood, taken 28 days after the second AZD1222 dose. These receptors were obtained from an adult who received the AZD1222 COVID-19 vaccine. Both conserved end residues are part of each CDR3. Fields, in order: clone size, D gene, V gene, J gene, CDR3 protein, CDR3 DNA. The D gene is left open where the match is weak. Not every row has a clone size; where given, it reads once, few, many or a size class.

abundance: once; d_gene: .; v_gene: TRBV3-1/TRBV3-2; j_gene: TRBJ2-5; CDR3aa: CASSQESPGLYF; CDR3nt: TGTGCCAGCAGCCAAGAATCCCCCGGTCTGTACTTC
abundance: .; d_gene: TRBD2; v_gene: TRBV19; j_gene: TRBJ2-1; CDR3aa: CASIRTSGSYNEQFF; CDR3nt: TGTGCCAGTATCCGGACTAGCGGCTCCTACAATGAGCAGTTCTTC
abundance: .; d_gene: TRBD2; v_gene: TRBV11-3; j_gene: TRBJ2-2; CDR3aa: CASSPRTSGGGLFF; CDR3nt: TGTGCCAGCAGCCCGCGGACTAGCGGAGGGGGGCTGTTTTTT
abundance: .; d_gene: TRBD2; v_gene: TRBV19; j_gene: TRBJ2-5; CDR3aa: CASSIGAGGQETQYF; CDR3nt: TGTGCCAGTAGTATAGGGGCGGGAGGGCAAGAGACCCAGTACTTC
abundance: few; d_gene: TRBD1; v_gene: TRBV11-2; j_gene: TRBJ2-7; CDR3aa: CASSFPPGQGSEQYF; CDR3nt: TGTGCCAGCAGCTTCCCGCCGGGACAGGGTAGCGAGCAGTACTTC
abundance: .; d_gene: TRBD1; v_gene: TRBV7-6; j_gene: TRBJ1-4; CDR3aa: CASSLVPGQSNEKLFF; CDR3nt: TGTGCCAGCAGCTTAGTGCCGGGACAGAGTAATGAAAAACTGTTTTTT
abundance: .; d_gene: TRBD1; v_gene: TRBV30; j_gene: TRBJ2-1; CDR3aa: CAWSTRTGGFYEQFF; CDR3nt: TGTGCCTGGAGTACCCGGACAGGGGGCTTCTATGAGCAGTTCTTC
abundance: .; d_gene: .; v_gene: TRBV19; j_gene: TRBJ2-7; CDR3aa: CASSGTRYEQYF; CDR3nt: TGTGCCAGTAGCGGGACCAGGTACGAGCAGTACTTC
abundance: few; d_gene: .; v_gene: TRBV27; j_gene: TRBJ2-7; CDR3aa: CASRGPGVEQYF; CDR3nt: TGTGCCAGCAGGGGGCCAGGGGTCGAGCAGTACTTC
abundance: .; d_gene: .; v_gene: TRBV7-2; j_gene: TRBJ2-7; CDR3aa: CASSPGMGYEQYF; CDR3nt: TGTGCCAGCAGCCCAGGGATGGGGTACGAGCAGTACTTC
abundance: .; d_gene: .; v_gene: TRBV6-5; j_gene: TRBJ2-7; CDR3aa: CASMELNGPYEQYF; CDR3nt: TGTGCCAGCATGGAGCTTAACGGTCCCTACGAGCAGTACTTC
abundance: once; d_gene: .; v_gene: TRBV5-1; j_gene: TRBJ2-5; CDR3aa: CASLMGFEETQYF; CDR3nt: TGCGCCAGCCTGATGGGGTTCGAAGAGACCCAGTACTTC
abundance: .; d_gene: TRBD2; v_gene: TRBV19; j_gene: TRBJ2-7; CDR3aa: CASSINPGLVGRHYEQYF; CDR3nt: TGTGCCAGTAGTATTAATCCGGGACTAGTGGGGCGGCACTACGAGCAGTACTTC
abundance: .; d_gene: .; v_gene: TRBV11-1; j_gene: TRBJ2-2; CDR3aa: CASSPRSAGNTGELFF; CDR3nt: TGTGCCAGCAGCCCCCGGTCGGCGGGTAACACCGGGGAGCTGTTTTTT
abundance: .; d_gene: .; v_gene: TRBV6-5; j_gene: TRBJ1-2; CDR3aa: CASSYHGSGDGYTF; CDR3nt: TGTGCCAGCAGTTACCACGGATCGGGGGACGGCTACACCTTC
abundance: .; d_gene: .; v_gene: TRBV7-2; j_gene: TRBJ2-5; CDR3aa: CASSTAGLIRGETQYF; CDR3nt: TGTGCCAGCAGCACAGCAGGGCTCATCAGGGGAGAGACCCAGTACTTC
abundance: .; d_gene: TRBD2; v_gene: TRBV11-2; j_gene: TRBJ2-5; CDR3aa: CASSTNRGRGVETQYF; CDR3nt: TGTGCCAGCAGCACGAACCGAGGGAGGGGCGTGGAGACCCAGTACTTC
abundance: .; d_gene: TRBD1; v_gene: TRBV6-1; j_gene: TRBJ2-7; CDR3aa: CASSDPGTGKYEQYF; CDR3nt: TGTGCCAGCAGTGACCCCGGGACAGGGAAGTACGAGCAGTACTTC
abundance: .; d_gene: .; v_gene: TRBV7-6; j_gene: TRBJ1-6; CDR3aa: CASSLAAAYNSPLHF; CDR3nt: TGTGCCAGCAGCTTAGCGGCAGCCTATAATTCACCCCTCCACTTT
abundance: once; d_gene: .; v_gene: TRBV27; j_gene: TRBJ1-3; CDR3aa: CASSFGSTGSLAGNTIYF; CDR3nt: TGTGCCAGCAGTTTTGGGTCAACAGGGAGCCTCGCTGGAAACACCATATATTTT
abundance: .; d_gene: TRBD1; v_gene: TRBV2; j_gene: TRBJ2-5; CDR3aa: CASRMGQQETQYF; CDR3nt: TGTGCCAGCAGAATGGGACAGCAAGAGACCCAGTACTTC
abundance: .; d_gene: TRBD1; v_gene: TRBV7-2; j_gene: TRBJ1-2; CDR3aa: CASTPGQGNYGYTF; CDR3nt: TGTGCCAGCACGCCGGGACAGGGTAACTATGGCTACACCTTC
abundance: .; d_gene: .; v_gene: TRBV28; j_gene: TRBJ1-3; CDR3aa: CASSEIGNTIYF; CDR3nt: TGTGCCAGCAGCGAGATTGGAAACACCATATATTTT
abundance: .; d_gene: .; v_gene: TRBV30; j_gene: TRBJ2-6; CDR3aa: CACPTFGGANVLTF; CDR3nt: TGTGCCTGCCCAACATTCGGTGGGGCCAACGTCCTGACTTTC
abundance: .; d_gene: TRBD1; v_gene: TRBV10-3; j_gene: TRBJ2-2; CDR3aa: CAISEEGAERDTGELFF; CDR3nt: TGTGCCATCAGTGAGGAGGGGGCGGAACGCGACACCGGGGAGCTGTTTTTT
abundance: .; d_gene: TRBD2; v_gene: TRBV5-4; j_gene: TRBJ2-5; CDR3aa: CASSFGLAAQETQYF; CDR3nt: TGTGCCAGCAGCTTTGGACTAGCGGCGCAAGAGACCCAGTACTTC
abundance: .; d_gene: TRBD2; v_gene: TRBV4-2; j_gene: TRBJ2-7; CDR3aa: CASSQIQASGSVYEQYF; CDR3nt: TGTGCCAGCAGCCAAATACAAGCTAGCGGGAGTGTCTACGAGCAGTACTTC
abundance: .; d_gene: .; v_gene: TRBV10-1; j_gene: TRBJ2-1; CDR3aa: CASSERAGSYNEQFF; CDR3nt: TGCGCCAGCAGTGAGAGGGCAGGGTCTTACAATGAGCAGTTCTTC
abundance: .; d_gene: TRBD2; v_gene: TRBV6-5; j_gene: TRBJ2-5; CDR3aa: CASSLTGTREWTQYF; CDR3nt: TGTGCCAGCAGTCTCACCGGGACTAGGGAGTGGACCCAGTACTTC
abundance: .; d_gene: .; v_gene: TRBV5-1; j_gene: TRBJ1-4; CDR3aa: CASSLGTLVEKLFF; CDR3nt: TGCGCCAGCAGCTTAGGGACACTTGTTGAAAAACTGTTTTTT
abundance: once; d_gene: TRBD1; v_gene: TRBV19; j_gene: TRBJ1-1; CDR3aa: CASSPGQGATEAFF; CDR3nt: TGTGCCAGTAGCCCGGGACAGGGGGCGACTGAAGCTTTCTTT
abundance: .; d_gene: .; v_gene: TRBV28; j_gene: TRBJ2-7; CDR3aa: CASSSAGTLYEQYF; CDR3nt: TGTGCCAGCAGTTCGGCAGGCACACTATACGAGCAGTACTTC
abundance: .; d_gene: .; v_gene: TRBV30; j_gene: TRBJ2-3; CDR3aa: CAWSVPGTDTQYF; CDR3nt: TGTGCCTGGAGTGTACCGGGGACAGATACGCAGTATTTT
abundance: .; d_gene: TRBD2; v_gene: TRBV9; j_gene: TRBJ2-5; CDR3aa: CASNLAGGWETQYF; CDR3nt: TGTGCCAGCAACCTAGCGGGAGGGTGGGAGACCCAGTACTTC
abundance: .; d_gene: TRBD1; v_gene: TRBV7-9; j_gene: TRBJ1-5; CDR3aa: CASSLPGQASRPQHF; CDR3nt: TGTGCCAGCAGCCTCCCGGGACAGGCGTCACGTCCCCAGCATTTT
abundance: .; d_gene: TRBD2; v_gene: TRBV27; j_gene: TRBJ2-1; CDR3aa: CASSSPGLAGNEQFF; CDR3nt: TGTGCCAGCAGTTCACCGGGACTAGCTGGCAATGAGCAGTTCTTC
abundance: .; d_gene: TRBD2; v_gene: TRBV19; j_gene: TRBJ2-3; CDR3aa: CASTSGRGLAGSTDTQYF; CDR3nt: TGTGCCAGTACCTCTGGGAGGGGCCTAGCGGGGAGCACAGATACGCAGTATTTT
abundance: .; d_gene: .; v_gene: TRBV20-1; j_gene: TRBJ2-1; CDR3aa: CSATLVNEQFF; CDR3nt: TGCAGTGCTACCCTCGTAAATGAGCAGTTCTTC
abundance: .; d_gene: .; v_gene: TRBV2; j_gene: TRBJ1-1; CDR3aa: CASSGERGRPEAFF; CDR3nt: TGTGCCAGCAGTGGAGAAAGGGGCCGCCCTGAAGCTTTCTTT
abundance: few; d_gene: TRBD1; v_gene: TRBV19; j_gene: TRBJ2-7; CDR3aa: CASSSPGTGSYEQYF; CDR3nt: TGTGCCAGTAGTAGTCCCGGGACAGGTAGCTACGAGCAGTACTTC
abundance: .; d_gene: .; v_gene: TRBV7-9; j_gene: TRBJ1-1; CDR3aa: CASSLGGRNAEAFF; CDR3nt: TGTGCCAGCAGCTTAGGGGGCAGGAACGCTGAAGCTTTCTTT
abundance: .; d_gene: TRBD1; v_gene: TRBV7-3; j_gene: TRBJ1-2; CDR3aa: CASSLGQGEGYTF; CDR3nt: TGTGCCAGCAGCCTCGGACAGGGTGAGGGCTACACCTTC
abundance: .; d_gene: .; v_gene: TRBV5-4; j_gene: TRBJ2-5; CDR3aa: CASSLGGGSSQETQYF; CDR3nt: TGTGCCAGCAGCTTGGGGGGGGGCAGTAGCCAAGAGACCCAGTACTTC
abundance: .; d_gene: .; v_gene: TRBV4-3; j_gene: TRBJ2-2; CDR3aa: CASSRSGPHTGELFF; CDR3nt: TGCGCCAGCAGCCGAAGCGGGCCCCACACCGGGGAGCTGTTTTTT
abundance: .; d_gene: TRBD2; v_gene: TRBV5-1; j_gene: TRBJ2-2; CDR3aa: CASSRFDREAGELFF; CDR3nt: TGCGCCAGCAGCCGGTTCGACCGGGAGGCCGGGGAGCTGTTTTTT
abundance: .; d_gene: .; v_gene: TRBV7-8; j_gene: TRBJ2-4; CDR3aa: CASSLAYGRGEDKNIQYF; CDR3nt: TGTGCCAGCAGCTTAGCTTACGGGAGAGGGGAGGACAAAAACATTCAGTACTTC
abundance: .; d_gene: .; v_gene: TRBV28; j_gene: TRBJ1-5; CDR3aa: CASSFGEGMSQPQHF; CDR3nt: TGTGCCAGCAGTTTCGGGGAAGGGATGTCACAGCCCCAGCATTTT
abundance: .; d_gene: TRBD2; v_gene: TRBV5-1; j_gene: TRBJ2-7; CDR3aa: CASSLELAGRSYEQYF; CDR3nt: TGCGCCAGCAGCTTGGAATTAGCGGGGAGATCCTACGAGCAGTACTTC